This TCR beta chain was recorded in a study of early T cells in non-severe SARS-CoV-2 infection. Study-level information: Sequencing used unsorted whole-blood bulk RNA, so chains lack pairing.

Study observations and caveats: Lookups in VDJdb leaned toward anti-spike CD8 responses and missed private and CD4 specificities.

Researchers tagged individual cDNA molecules with unique molecular identifiers. From the 5' RACE reads, TCRdb called clonotypes with MiXCR, one entry per CDR3 protein. Of some 57,000 distinct CDR3 sequences in the sample, roughly 10% are singletons; the top ten hold under 6%. V dropped 7 bases and J dropped 1 base, with 26 bases sitting between them. The CDR3 spans 20 residues. The V gene's germline CDR1 is MNHEY and CDR2 SMNVEV (reference sequence). This clonotype came up many times. Its antigen remains unknown. The V gene is TRBV27, the J gene TRBJ1-6; maybe TRBD1 (5 bases). Specimen: whole blood. This sequence originates from an adult who was a healthcare worker with PCR-confirmed SARS-CoV-2 infection or an uninfected control (not recorded which). The CDR3 sequence is CASTGNRDQGGVSYNSPLHF. Written as DNA, the CDR3 is TGTGCCAGCACCGGCAACCGGGACCAAGGAGGAGTATCCTATAATTCACCCCTCCACTTT.